This record looks at one T cell receptor (beta chain) sequence and its context. As yet, its antigen is unknown. This sample was taken from a study of OX40 agonist ivuxolimab in advanced cancers. Germline CDR1 SGHNT, CDR2 YYREEE (reference sequence). The ends were cut back, 3 bases at V and 9 bases at J, with 19 bases in the middle. The CDR3 consists of 16 residues. Study-level points and caveats: Expanded clones were, on average, more numerous in CD8+ T cells than in CD4+. Also showing low normalized T-cell clonal expansion were some of the nonresponders. Both blood CD4+ and CD8+ T cells showed clonal growth by week 6 at 0.1 to 3.0 mg/kg.

TCRdb's copy holds only in-frame clones and misses some; the assay was immunoSEQ multiplex PCR. The repertoire has tens of thousands of clones, roughly 90% of them found once; the top ten carry around 1%. Baseline was the first blood sampling point, followed by cycle 4 day 1 and cycle 7 day 1. The TCR originated in an adult with an advanced solid tumor such as melanoma, head and neck, liver or kidney cancer. The source material was CD4+ or CD8+ T cells sorted from blood, sampled in a trial of the OX40 agonist ivuxolimab. The V and J genes are TRBV5-4 and TRBJ1-6; possible D gene TRBD1, 6 bases. The CDR3 spells CASSSPTQGSASPLHF. The CDR3 bases are TGTGCCAGCAGCTCCCCTACCCAGGGGTCCGCTTCACCCCTCCACTTT.